Below, 23 T cell receptor beta chains from the same sample are listed, as sequenced in a study of T-cell reconstitution after alpha-beta-depleted transplantation in children. During its preparation, the TCRbeta library received unique molecular identifiers. TCRdb reprocessed the PCR reads with MiXCR, giving one entry per CDR3 protein. The sample lists approximately 800,000 distinct CDR3 sequences, around 15% occurring once. The sequenced sample was PBMCs, mostly from graft donor cells, obtained 360 days after TCRalphabeta/CD19-depleted stem cell transplant. Receptors were obtained from a male patient younger than 18 who had a stem cell transplant for acute lymphoblastic leukemia, so the T cells may come from the graft donor.

The sample holds a few counts of this clonotype. The V gene is TRBV5-1, the J gene TRBJ2-3, with D tentatively TRBD2 (6 bases). The CDR3 length is 16 residues. Germline V gives CDR1 SGHRS, CDR2 YFSETQ. Trimming cost V 2 bases and J 3 bases, with 16 bases left between them. CDR3 sequence: CASSFIAGGATDTQYF. CDR3 coding DNA: TGCGCCAGCAGCTTCATAGCAGGCGGGGCGACAGATACGCAGTATTTT. Full variable domain (outside the CDR3, taken from reference TRBV5-1 and TRBJ2-3): KAGVTQTPRYLIKTRGQQVTLSCSPISGHRSVSWYQQTPGQGLQFLFEYFSETQRNKGNFPGRFSGRQFSNSRSEMNVSTLELGDSALYLCASSFIAGGATDTQYFGPGTRLTVL.

This clonotype has a count of ten or more. The chain links TRBV5-6 to TRBJ2-1, with TRBD2 identical over 7 bases. The CDR3 sequence is 17 residues long. V shed 0 bases, J shed 3 bases, and the junction held 9 bases outside the gene matches. Germline values: CDR1 SGHDT, CDR2 YYEEEE. CDR3 loop: CASSLAVGGIFYNEQFF. For the CDR3, the DNA is TGTGCCAGCAGCTTGGCCGTGGGAGGGATTTTCTACAATGAGCAGTTCTTC.

The chain has TRBV7-3 and TRBJ2-3, with 10 bases matching TRBD2. The CDR3 length is 17 residues. Losses at the gene ends were 0 bases for V and 9 bases for J; bases not matched to a gene: 12. Germline V lookup: CDR1 SGHTA, CDR2 FQGTGA. As DNA, the CDR3 is TGTGCCAGCAGCTTAACCCCGAATAGCGGGGGGAGCCGGACGCAGTATTTT. Translation: CASSLTPNSGGSRTQYF.

This clonotype was recorded many times. This rearrangement joins TRBV5-5 to TRBJ1-6; D is uncertain. Deletions cut 2 bases from V and 4 bases from J, with 16 bases between. The V gene's germline CDR1 is SGHKS and CDR2 YYEKEE (reference sequence). This CDR3 comprises 17 residues. As DNA, the CDR3 is TGTGCCAGCAGCTTTAGCCGGGATCTAATATATAATTCACCCCTCCACTTT. This translates into CASSFSRDLIYNSPLHF.

This clonotype was observed a few times. This sequence joins TRBV5-1 and TRBJ2-7; 8 nucleotides match TRBD1. This CDR3 is built from 17 residues. V lost 0 bases, J lost 3 bases, and 11 bases stayed unmatched. From germline, CDR1 is SGHRS and CDR2 YFSETQ. CDR3 sequence (DNA): TGCGCCAGCAGCTTGGGCCTACTCCGGGACAGGATCTACGAGCAGTACTTC. Translating it yields CASSLGLLRDRIYEQYF.

This clonotype appeared many times. This sequence joins TRBV5-1 and TRBJ2-7; TRBD2 matches 8 bases. This CDR3 contains 14 residues. V shed 1 base, J shed 2 bases, and the junction held 2 bases outside the gene matches. Per germline, CDR1 SGHRS and CDR2 YFSETQ. The CDR3 sequence is CASSLTSGPYEQYF. CDR3 DNA sequence: TGCGCCAGCAGCTTGACTAGCGGCCCCTACGAGCAGTACTTC.

V usage is TRBV27 and J usage is TRBJ2-5; D unclear. The CDR3 covers 13 residues. Trimming left V 3 bases short and J 8 bases short, with 13 bases between. Germline CDR1 and CDR2: MNHEY and SMNVEV (reference sequence). This CDR3 is CASSLNQQATQYF. The CDR3 DNA reads as TGTGCCAGCAGTTTGAACCAGCAGGCCACCCAGTACTTC.

This clonotype was counted many times. CDR3 sequence reads: CSVGSYEQYF. As DNA, the CDR3 is TGCAGCGTTGGGTCCTACGAGCAGTACTTC. The V call is TRBV29-1, the J call TRBJ2-7; D is ambiguous. In germline, CDR1 is SQVTM, CDR2 ANQGSEA. CDR3 size: 10 residues. V lost 4 bases and J lost 1, with 2 bases in between.

This clonotype was detected only a few times. The chain uses TRBV20-1 and TRBJ2-1; D possibly uses TRBD1 or TRBD2 (5 bases each). V lost 3 bases and J lost 10, with 16 bases in between. There are 13 residues in the CDR3. Looked up from germline, CDR1 is DFQATT and CDR2 is SNEGSKA (reference sequence). As DNA, the CDR3 is TGCAGTGCTAGTCTAGCAGTCGAGGGGGAGCAGTTCTTC. Translation gives CSASLAVEGEQFF.

This clonotype has at least ten counts. The CDR3: CASSQVKSPRAYEQYF. CDR3 bases: TGCGCCAGCAGCCAAGTTAAGTCCCCTCGGGCCTACGAGCAGTACTTC. The gene calls are TRBV4-1 and TRBJ2-7; D not certain. The V gene lost 1 base and the J gene lost 2 bases, with 15 bases spanning the gap. From germline, CDR1 is MGHRA and CDR2 YSYEKL. CDR3 length: 16 residues.

This clonotype was recorded once. CDR3 nucleotides: TGTGCCAGCAGCCGCTTTAGCACAGATACGCAGTATTTT. Translation: CASSRFSTDTQYF. The chain has TRBV7-8 and TRBJ2-3; the D is unclear. This CDR3 spans 13 amino acids. The germline V gene encodes CDR1 SGHVS and CDR2 FQNEAQ. Trimming removed 5 bases at V and 0 bases at J, with 6 bases between.

This clonotype was recorded a few times. The chain carries TRBV20-1 and TRBJ2-3, with a possible D match to TRBD1 (5 bases). CDR1 and CDR2 from the germline V gene are DFQATT and SNEGSKA (reference sequence). The CDR3 covers 14 residues. The V end lost 0 bases, the J end lost 4 bases, and 11 bases lay between the germline ends. In DNA form, the CDR3 reads TGCAGTGCTAGAGATTTCAGGGCGGCAGATACGCAGTATTTT. Amino acid sequence: CSARDFRAADTQYF.

This clonotype was counted only a few times. V and J are TRBV14 and TRBJ1-1; TRBD1 matches at 8 bases. The CDR3 sequence is 16 residues long. Trimming took 1 base from V and 8 from J; bases not matched to a gene: 12. Germline CDR1 is SGHDN and CDR2 is FVKESK. This chain's CDR3 is CASSQGKQGVRLEAFF. The CDR3 nucleotides are TGTGCCAGCAGCCAAGGGAAACAGGGGGTTCGGCTCGAAGCTTTCTTT.

The chain links TRBV7-6 to TRBJ2-7, with D possibly TRBD1 on 5 matching bases. V lost 0 bases and J lost 3, with 12 bases in between. The CDR3 contains 15 residues. Germline CDR1 is SGHVS and CDR2 is FNYEAQ. CDR3 DNA: TGTGCCAGCAGCTTAGCCCCCGCAGGGTTCTACGAGCAGTACTTC. Translation: CASSLAPAGFYEQYF.

This clonotype was detected only a few times. The J gene is TRBJ2-5, the V gene TRBV10-3; 8 bases map to TRBD1. CDR3 size: 14 residues. The germline V gene encodes CDR1 ENHRY and CDR2 SYGVKD. J lost 4 bases, V lost 6 bases, and 7 bases had no gene match. CDR3 sequence: CAISVTGEGETQYF. CDR3 in DNA: TGTGCCATCAGCGTGACAGGGGAAGGAGAGACCCAGTACTTC.

This clonotype was observed a handful of times. Here the CDR3 reads CASSYSGTGGAKQYF. The CDR3 DNA sequence: TGTGCCAGCAGTTACTCCGGGACAGGGGGCGCCAAGCAGTACTTC. This rearrangement joins TRBV6-5 to TRBJ2-7; 12 nucleotides match TRBD1. The V segment lost 0 bases and the J segment 8 bases; nucleotides outside the gene matches: 5. The V gene's germline CDR1 is MNHEY and CDR2 SVGAGI. CDR3 length: 15 residues.

This clonotype has a handful of counts. The chain links TRBV20-1 to TRBJ2-2; 9 positions match TRBD2. The germline V gene has CDR1 DFQATT and CDR2 SNEGSKA (reference sequence). This CDR3 comprises 17 residues. CDR3 nucleotide sequence: TGCAATAGCCTAGCGGGACCCCGTGATACGAACACCGGGGAGCTGTTTTTT. This sequence encodes CNSLAGPRDTNTGELFF.

The chain has TRBV7-8 and TRBJ2-1, with 13 bases that match TRBD2. V gave up 7 bases and J gave up 9 bases; unmatched junction bases: 6. The germline V gene encodes CDR1 SGHVS and CDR2 FQNEAQ. CDR3 length equals 14 residues. CDR3 DNA sequence: TGTGCCAGCAAACTAGCGGGAGGGCCGGTTGAGCAGTTCTTC. This translates into CASKLAGGPVEQFF.

The genes are TRBV28 and TRBJ1-3; D is perhaps TRBD1 (6 bases). The CDR3 loop spans 14 amino acids. The V gene's germline CDR1 is MDHEN and CDR2 SYDVKM. With 4 bases removed from V and 7 bases from J, the gap between germline ends came to 14 bases. CDR3 DNA: TGTGCCAGCAGTTCCCCACAGGGTCCCAACACCATATATTTT. The encoded protein is CASSSPQGPNTIYF.

The J gene is TRBJ1-2, the V gene TRBV3-1; TRBD1 is a possible D gene (5 bases). Trimming removed 2 bases from V and 4 bases from J, with 11 bases in between. This CDR3 has 14 residues. Germline V gene sequence: CDR1 LGHDT, CDR2 YNNKEL (reference sequence). CDR3: CASSQQGGGYGYTF. The CDR3 DNA reads TGTGCCAGCAGCCAACAGGGCGGGGGCTATGGCTACACCTTC. The entire variable domain, with the rest obtained from reference TRBV3-1 and TRBJ1-2, is as follows: DTAVSQTPKYLVTQMGNDKSIKCEQNLGHDTMYWYKQDSKKFLKIMFSYNNKELIINETVPNRFSPKSPDKAHLNLHINSLELGDSAVYFCASSQQGGGYGYTFGSGTRLTVV.

The chain links TRBV29-1 to TRBJ2-7, with 13 bases matching TRBD2. Per germline, CDR1 SQVTM and CDR2 ANQGSEA. V shed 6 bases and J 2 bases; nucleotides not matched to a gene: 7. The CDR3 consists of 15 residues. The CDR3 nucleotides read TGCAGCGTCCGGACTAGCGGGAGCGGGCCCTACGAGCAGTACTTC. This translates into CSVRTSGSGPYEQYF.

Points on this clonotype: Its ends do not fully match the called genes, so a read error is possible. This chain links TRBV24-1 with TRBJ1-4; D might be TRBD1 (6 bases). In germline, CDR1 is KGHDR, CDR2 SFDVKD. CDR3 length: 21 residues. The CDR3 here is CAASDVACPGQPPATNEKLFF. The CDR3 DNA is TGTGCCGCCAGTGATGTTGCTTGTCCGGGACAACCTCCCGCAACTAATGAAAAACTGTTTTTT.

This clonotype was recorded at least ten times. The rearrangement joins TRBV5-1 to TRBJ2-1, with 7 bases aligning to TRBD2. Trimming cost V 0 bases and J 10 bases; bases outside gene matches: 10. Germline V CDR1 and CDR2: SGHRS, YFSETQ. The CDR3 has 15 amino acids. DNA of the CDR3: TGCGCCAGCAGCTTGGCCCTGAGGGAGGGTGGAGAGCAGTTCTTC. It specifies CASSLALREGGEQFF.